These T cell receptor beta chains were read from a single sample in a study of human T cells and chemical hapten exposure. TCRdb analysed the RACE reads with MiXCR anew, one entry per CDR3 protein. The sample holds 65,000 to 80,000 distinct CDR3 sequences, 10% seen once. Material: whole blood, obtained in connection with sensitization to the hapten diphenylcyclopropenone (DPC). These TCRs come from a woman in her 50s with alopecia areata. Some clones in this sample may be carry-over from other donors' samples. CDR3s include the opening cysteine and the closing phenylalanine or tryptophan. The order of the fields is CDR3 DNA, CDR3 protein, CDR3 length, clone size, J gene, V gene, D gene. The D gene is left open where the match is weak. For some rows the clone size is stated as once, few or many, or as a class when expanded; others skip it.

CDR3 DNA: TGCAGTGCTAGAGACCCGGACAGGAACCATGAAGCTTTCTTT
CDR3 protein: CSARDPDRNHEAFF
CDR3 length: 14
clone size: NA
J gene: TRBJ1-1
V gene: TRBV20-1
D gene: TRBD1

CDR3 DNA: TGTGCCAGCACGGGACTTTTCTACGAGCAGTACTTC
CDR3 protein: CASTGLFYEQYF
CDR3 length: 12
clone size: once
J gene: TRBJ2-7
V gene: TRBV28
D gene: NA

CDR3 DNA: TGTGCCAGCAGTTTTAAGGGGGCGGGCAATCAGCCCCAGCATTTT
CDR3 protein: CASSFKGAGNQPQHF
CDR3 length: 15
clone size: many
J gene: TRBJ1-5
V gene: TRBV12-3/TRBV12-4
D gene: TRBD1

CDR3 DNA: TGTGCCAGCAGCTTACGGTCCAGCGGCTACAATGAGCAGTTCTTC
CDR3 protein: CASSLRSSGYNEQFF
CDR3 length: 15
clone size: few
J gene: TRBJ2-1
V gene: TRBV11-2
D gene: NA

CDR3 DNA: TGTGCCAGCTCAGCCGACAGGGGAGACCAGCCCCAGCATTTT
CDR3 protein: CASSADRGDQPQHF
CDR3 length: 14
clone size: NA
J gene: TRBJ1-5
V gene: TRBV18
D gene: TRBD1

CDR3 DNA: TGTGCCAGCAGCTTAGATCTTAGAGATGAGCAGTTCTTC
CDR3 protein: CASSLDLRDEQFF
CDR3 length: 13
clone size: NA
J gene: TRBJ2-1
V gene: TRBV7-6
D gene: NA

CDR3 DNA: TGTGCCAGTAGGGGGCCTCTCGTGGGTACGCAGTATTTT
CDR3 protein: CASRGPLVGTQYF
CDR3 length: 13
clone size: many
J gene: TRBJ2-3
V gene: TRBV19
D gene: NA

CDR3 DNA: TGTGCCAGCAGCGTGCCGGTAGGCGTGCAGTACTTC
CDR3 protein: CASSVPVGVQYF
CDR3 length: 12
clone size: NA
J gene: TRBJ2-7
V gene: TRBV7-2
D gene: NA

CDR3 DNA: TGCAGTGCTAGAGATCTAACAAGCGTGAATTCACCCCTCCACTTT
CDR3 protein: CSARDLTSVNSPLHF
CDR3 length: 15
clone size: many
J gene: TRBJ1-6
V gene: TRBV20-1
D gene: NA

CDR3 DNA: TGTGCCAGCAGCTTTGAACTAGTTTACAATGAGCAGTTCTTC
CDR3 protein: CASSFELVYNEQFF
CDR3 length: 14
clone size: NA
J gene: TRBJ2-1
V gene: TRBV5-4
D gene: NA

CDR3 DNA: TGCAGTGCTCCTCTAAGGGGACAGGGCTCCTTCTCCTACAATGAGCAGTTCTTC
CDR3 protein: CSAPLRGQGSFSYNEQFF
CDR3 length: 18
clone size: NA
J gene: TRBJ2-1
V gene: TRBV20-1
D gene: TRBD1

CDR3 DNA: TGCGCCAGCAGCTTGGCTGTCGGGAACACTGAAGCTTTCTTT
CDR3 protein: CASSLAVGNTEAFF
CDR3 length: 14
clone size: NA
J gene: TRBJ1-1
V gene: TRBV5-1
D gene: NA

CDR3 DNA: TGTGCCAGCAGCTCCACGGGGGCTACCAATGAGCAGTTCTTC
CDR3 protein: CASSSTGATNEQFF
CDR3 length: 14
clone size: NA
J gene: TRBJ2-1
V gene: TRBV7-6
D gene: NA

CDR3 DNA: TGCAGCGTTGGGGGTGGGGCAGGGAATGGCCAGCCCCAGCATTTT
CDR3 protein: CSVGGGAGNGQPQHF
CDR3 length: 15
clone size: NA
J gene: TRBJ1-5
V gene: TRBV29-1
D gene: NA

CDR3 DNA: TGCAGTGCCCTGATAGGAAATGAAAAACTGTTTTTT
CDR3 protein: CSALIGNEKLFF
CDR3 length: 12
clone size: many
J gene: TRBJ1-4
V gene: TRBV20-1
D gene: NA

CDR3 DNA: TGCAGTGGCCGCCGGGACAGGGGGCAAAATACGCAGTATTTT
CDR3 protein: CSGRRDRGQNTQYF
CDR3 length: 14
clone size: few
J gene: TRBJ2-3
V gene: TRBV20-1
D gene: TRBD1

CDR3 DNA: TGTGCCAGCAGTTTGGATACAGGGGTCCTTGCGGGGCCCCAGCATTTT
CDR3 protein: CASSLDTGVLAGPQHF
CDR3 length: 16
clone size: few
J gene: TRBJ1-5
V gene: TRBV12-3/TRBV12-4
D gene: TRBD1

CDR3 DNA: TGCAGCGTTGCCGACAGCCAAGAGACCCAGTACTTC
CDR3 protein: CSVADSQETQYF
CDR3 length: 12
clone size: NA
J gene: TRBJ2-5
V gene: TRBV29-1
D gene: NA

CDR3 DNA: TGTGCCAGCAGCTTAGTGGGCCTAGGACCCAACTTC
CDR3 protein: CASSLVGLGPNF
CDR3 length: 12
clone size: few
J gene: TRBJ2-7
V gene: TRBV7-2
D gene: NA

CDR3 DNA: TGCAGCGTTGAAGAGGGGTCCCTGGGGACCCAGTACTTC
CDR3 protein: CSVEEGSLGTQYF
CDR3 length: 13
clone size: NA
J gene: TRBJ2-5
V gene: TRBV29-1
D gene: NA

CDR3 DNA: TGCGCCAGCAGCTTGGTTGTAGCGGGAGCCGCCGGGGAGCTGTTTTTT
CDR3 protein: CASSLVVAGAAGELFF
CDR3 length: 16
clone size: few
J gene: TRBJ2-2
V gene: TRBV5-1
D gene: TRBD2

CDR3 DNA: TGTGCCAGCAGTTTAAAGGGGACAGGGGCAAATTCACCCCTCCACTTT
CDR3 protein: CASSLKGTGANSPLHF
CDR3 length: 16
clone size: NA
J gene: TRBJ1-6
V gene: TRBV12-3/TRBV12-4
D gene: TRBD1

CDR3 DNA: TGTGCCAGCAGCCAAGACCGGGTAGCGGGAGGCCCTAGGACAGATACGCAGTATTTT
CDR3 protein: CASSQDRVAGGPRTDTQYF
CDR3 length: 19
clone size: few
J gene: TRBJ2-3
V gene: TRBV4-2
D gene: TRBD2

CDR3 DNA: TGTGCCAGCAGTTACAGGACTTCCAGACAGGACTACGAGCAGTACTTC
CDR3 protein: CASSYRTSRQDYEQYF
CDR3 length: 16
clone size: NA
J gene: TRBJ2-7
V gene: TRBV6-6
D gene: NA

CDR3 DNA: TGTGCCAGCAGCTTCAGAGACTCTAGCACAGATACGCAGTATTTT
CDR3 protein: CASSFRDSSTDTQYF
CDR3 length: 15
clone size: few
J gene: TRBJ2-3
V gene: TRBV7-9
D gene: NA

CDR3 DNA: TGCAGTGCCCCGATCGCGGATACGCAGTATTTT
CDR3 protein: CSAPIADTQYF
CDR3 length: 11
clone size: many
J gene: TRBJ2-3
V gene: TRBV20-1
D gene: NA

CDR3 DNA: TGTGCCAGCACCCTGACTAGCCCCAATATCAATGAGCAGTTCTTC
CDR3 protein: CASTLTSPNINEQFF
CDR3 length: 15
clone size: NA
J gene: TRBJ2-1
V gene: TRBV6-1
D gene: TRBD2

CDR3 DNA: TGCGCCAGCAGCTTGGGCCCGACTTCGACTAATGAAAAACTGTTTTTT
CDR3 protein: CASSLGPTSTNEKLFF
CDR3 length: 16
clone size: once
J gene: TRBJ1-4
V gene: TRBV5-1
D gene: NA

CDR3 DNA: TGTGCCAGCAGCTCGCAGGGCGGGAGAGGGAACGAGCAGTACTTC
CDR3 protein: CASSSQGGRGNEQYF
CDR3 length: 15
clone size: few
J gene: TRBJ2-7
V gene: TRBV9
D gene: TRBD2

CDR3 DNA: TGTGCCAGCAGTGACGGGACTAGCGGGAGTAGATCCTACAATGAGCAGTTCTTC
CDR3 protein: CASSDGTSGSRSYNEQFF
CDR3 length: 18
clone size: NA
J gene: TRBJ2-1
V gene: TRBV6-6
D gene: TRBD2

CDR3 DNA: TGCGCCAGCAGCTTAACAAGTAATGTGGACGAGCAGTACTTC
CDR3 protein: CASSLTSNVDEQYF
CDR3 length: 14
clone size: NA
J gene: TRBJ2-7
V gene: TRBV5-1
D gene: NA

CDR3 DNA: TGTGCCAGCAGCCGCGGGACCGACTTCTTCAAGGATACGCAGTATTTT
CDR3 protein: CASSRGTDFFKDTQYF
CDR3 length: 16
clone size: few
J gene: TRBJ2-3
V gene: TRBV3-1
D gene: NA

CDR3 DNA: TGTGCCAGCAGTCCCGGGACTAGCGGGAGCAGGAGTGAGCAGTTCTTC
CDR3 protein: CASSPGTSGSRSEQFF
CDR3 length: 16
clone size: NA
J gene: TRBJ2-1
V gene: TRBV6-2/TRBV6-3
D gene: TRBD2

CDR3 DNA: TGTGCCAGCTCCCTAGACGGGTCCTTTGGGGAGCAGTACTTC
CDR3 protein: CASSLDGSFGEQYF
CDR3 length: 14
clone size: few
J gene: TRBJ2-7
V gene: TRBV18
D gene: NA

CDR3 DNA: TGTGCCAGCAGGCGGGACAGCAATAATTCACCCCTCCACTTT
CDR3 protein: CASRRDSNNSPLHF
CDR3 length: 14
clone size: NA
J gene: TRBJ1-6
V gene: TRBV6-6
D gene: TRBD1

CDR3 DNA: TGTGCCAGCACCCAGTGGGGCACTGAAGCTTTCTTT
CDR3 protein: CASTQWGTEAFF
CDR3 length: 12
clone size: NA
J gene: TRBJ1-1
V gene: TRBV7-9
D gene: NA

CDR3 DNA: TGTGCCAGCAGCAACCTAGCCTTAGCCAAAAACATTCAGTACTTC
CDR3 protein: CASSNLALAKNIQYF
CDR3 length: 15
clone size: NA
J gene: TRBJ2-4
V gene: TRBV11-2
D gene: NA

CDR3 DNA: TGCGCCAGCAGCCCTAGGACAGGCCTCTACGAGCAGTACTTC
CDR3 protein: CASSPRTGLYEQYF
CDR3 length: 14
clone size: few
J gene: TRBJ2-7
V gene: TRBV5-1
D gene: TRBD1

CDR3 DNA: TGTGCCAGCAGGCCACAGGCGTACAATGAGCAGTTCTTC
CDR3 protein: CASRPQAYNEQFF
CDR3 length: 13
clone size: many
J gene: TRBJ2-1
V gene: TRBV6-2/TRBV6-3
D gene: NA

CDR3 DNA: TGCAGTGCTAGTGAGACAGGGGACACTGAAGCTTTCTTT
CDR3 protein: CSASETGDTEAFF
CDR3 length: 13
clone size: NA
J gene: TRBJ1-1
V gene: TRBV20-1
D gene: TRBD1

CDR3 DNA: TGCGCCAGCAGCTCGACGCCCTCTGGGAGCTCTGGAAACACCATATATTTT
CDR3 protein: CASSSTPSGSSGNTIYF
CDR3 length: 17
clone size: NA
J gene: TRBJ1-3
V gene: TRBV5-1
D gene: NA

CDR3 DNA: TGTGCCAGCAGCCTCCAGGGGACTAGGGGCGAGACCCAGTACTTC
CDR3 protein: CASSLQGTRGETQYF
CDR3 length: 15
clone size: few
J gene: TRBJ2-5
V gene: TRBV9
D gene: TRBD2

CDR3 DNA: TGTGCCAGCAGTGAAGTACGGGCAGCCGAGCAGTACTTC
CDR3 protein: CASSEVRAAEQYF
CDR3 length: 13
clone size: NA
J gene: TRBJ2-7
V gene: TRBV2
D gene: NA

CDR3 DNA: TGTGCCAGCTCATCGGGGACAGGGGGCGGAGGTGCCGAGCAGTACTTC
CDR3 protein: CASSSGTGGGGAEQYF
CDR3 length: 16
clone size: NA
J gene: TRBJ2-7
V gene: TRBV18
D gene: TRBD1

CDR3 DNA: TGCACCAGCAGCCATGTCCAGCGGGAGCCGCAAGAGACCCAGTACTTC
CDR3 protein: CTSSHVQREPQETQYF
CDR3 length: 16
clone size: few
J gene: TRBJ2-5
V gene: TRBV1
D gene: NA

CDR3 DNA: TGCGCCAGCAGCCAATCGATCGGGACAGCGGGGGAAAAACTGTTTTTT
CDR3 protein: CASSQSIGTAGEKLFF
CDR3 length: 16
clone size: NA
J gene: TRBJ1-4
V gene: TRBV4-3
D gene: TRBD1

CDR3 DNA: TGTGCCAGCAGTGGCCTCAACCAAGAGACCCAGTACTTC
CDR3 protein: CASSGLNQETQYF
CDR3 length: 13
clone size: few
J gene: TRBJ2-5
V gene: TRBV25-1
D gene: NA

CDR3 DNA: TGTGCCAGCAGCCCAACTGGACTAGCGGGAGTAGAGACCCAGTACTTC
CDR3 protein: CASSPTGLAGVETQYF
CDR3 length: 16
clone size: few
J gene: TRBJ2-5
V gene: TRBV7-2
D gene: TRBD2

CDR3 DNA: TGTGCCAGCAGAGGGGGGGCAGGCAACAATCAGCCCCAGCATTTT
CDR3 protein: CASRGGAGNNQPQHF
CDR3 length: 15
clone size: NA
J gene: TRBJ1-5
V gene: TRBV6-1
D gene: NA

CDR3 DNA: TGTGCCAGCAGCCAAGACGACAGGGTAAATCAGCCCCAGCGTTTT
CDR3 protein: CASSQDDRVNQPQRF
CDR3 length: 15
clone size: NA
J gene: TRBJ1-5
V gene: TRBV4-2
D gene: TRBD1

CDR3 DNA: TGCAGTGCGGACCCAGTGGGAGGGCCGATTAATGAGCAGTTCTTC
CDR3 protein: CSADPVGGPINEQFF
CDR3 length: 15
clone size: few
J gene: TRBJ2-1
V gene: TRBV20-1
D gene: TRBD2